The TCR beta chain described here comes from a study of blood T cell repertoires in COVID-19. The V gene's germline CDR1 is SGHVS and CDR2 FQNEAQ. The CDR3 is made up of 14 amino acids. The V segment lost 5 bases and the J segment 4 bases; nucleotides outside the gene matches: 5. Profiling relied on immunoSEQ multiplex PCR, and the TCRdb table lists in-frame clones only, not all of them. The sample yields some 150,000 clones, around 82% seen once. The TCR was taken from a man aged 55 to 70 who had recovered from COVID-19. The V call is TRBV7-8, the J call TRBJ1-1; 9 bases agree with TRBD1. The sample was peripheral blood. The CDR3 is CASSSDRGATEAFF. The DNA for the CDR3 is TGTGCCAGCAGCAGTGACAGGGGGGCCACTGAAGCTTTCTTT. Combining the CDR3 with reference TRBV7-8 and TRBJ1-1 gives the whole variable domain GAGVSQSPRYKVAKRGQDVALRCDPISGHVSLFWYQQALGQGPEFLTYFQNEAQLDKSGLPSDRFFAERPEGSVSTLKIQRTQQEDSAVYLCASSSDRGATEAFFGQGTRLTVV.